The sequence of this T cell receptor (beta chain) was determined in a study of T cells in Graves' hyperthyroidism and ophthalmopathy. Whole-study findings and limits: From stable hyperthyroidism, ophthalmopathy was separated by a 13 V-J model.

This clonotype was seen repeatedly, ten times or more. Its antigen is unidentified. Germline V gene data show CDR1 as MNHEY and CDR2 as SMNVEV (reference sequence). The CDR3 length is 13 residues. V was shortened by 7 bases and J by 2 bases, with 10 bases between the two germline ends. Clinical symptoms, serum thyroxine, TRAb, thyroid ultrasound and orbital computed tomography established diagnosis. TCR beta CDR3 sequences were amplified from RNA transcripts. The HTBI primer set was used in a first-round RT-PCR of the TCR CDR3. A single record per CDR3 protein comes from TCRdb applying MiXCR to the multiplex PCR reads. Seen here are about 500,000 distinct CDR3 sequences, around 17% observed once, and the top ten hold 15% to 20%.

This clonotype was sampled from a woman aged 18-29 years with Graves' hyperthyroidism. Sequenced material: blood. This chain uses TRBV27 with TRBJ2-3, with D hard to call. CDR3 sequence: CASTGKNTDTQYF. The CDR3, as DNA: TGTGCCAGCACCGGAAAGAACACAGATACGCAGTATTTT.